This TCR beta chain was recorded in a study of T cells expressing NK-cell markers. Study details: Within the sequenced cohort of eight donors, seven exhibited HCMV seropositivity and one was seronegative. General study points: The dominant NKG2C+ clonotypes represented about 1.0-7.5% of CD8+ T cells in several donors.

On this clonotype: The antigen remains unidentified.

The germline V gene encodes CDR1 SGHDT and CDR2 YYEEEE. The CDR3 is 16 amino acids. The cDNA for TCR beta came from 5'RACE template switching with UMIs. TCRdb reanalyzed the 5' RACE reads, giving one entry per CDR3 protein sequence and no DNA. This sample's clone table lists some 140,000 distinct CDR3 sequences. This receptor was obtained from a woman aged 45-59 years in good health. The chain recombines TRBV5-6 with TRBJ2-5; TCRdb's assignment of TRBD1 cannot be checked, as there is no DNA. Sequencing was performed on blood T cells: a sorted CD56 or NKG2C T cell subset, CD4+ or CD8+ T cells, or bulk PBMC T cells (not recorded which). The chain's CDR3 is CASSLEVGRRGETQYF.